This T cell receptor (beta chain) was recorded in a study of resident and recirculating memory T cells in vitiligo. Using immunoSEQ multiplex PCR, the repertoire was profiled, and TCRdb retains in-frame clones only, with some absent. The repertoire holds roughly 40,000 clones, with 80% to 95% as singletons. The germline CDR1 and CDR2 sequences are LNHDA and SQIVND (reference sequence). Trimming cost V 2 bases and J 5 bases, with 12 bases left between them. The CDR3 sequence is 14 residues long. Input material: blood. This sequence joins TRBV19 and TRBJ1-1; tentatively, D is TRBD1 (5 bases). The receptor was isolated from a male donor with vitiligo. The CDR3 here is CASSILAGKTEAFF. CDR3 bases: TGTGCCAGTAGTATATTGGCAGGGAAGACTGAAGCTTTCTTT.